These T cell receptor beta chains were read from a single sample in a study of T cells in localized non-small cell lung cancer. The protocol was immunoSEQ multiplex PCR, while the TCRdb copy is restricted to in-frame clones and leaves out a portion. The repertoire has about 59,000 clones, roughly nine tenths of them found once; the top ten carry just under 20%. This sample comprised peripheral blood, obtained before any cancer treatment. These receptors were collected from a man aged 40 to 75 with stage I lung adenocarcinoma. Both conserved end residues are part of each CDR3. The D gene is left open where the match is weak. Clone size is given for some rows only: seen once, a few or many times, or a class if the clone is expanded.

j_gene	v_gene	d_gene	abundance	CDR3aa	CDR3nt
TRBJ1-1	TRBV9	NA	NA	CASSVGPGNTEAFF	TGTGCCAGCAGCGTTGGGCCGGGGAACACTGAAGCTTTCTTT
TRBJ2-7	TRBV5-1	TRBD2	NA	CASSLGYVGAGGPGEQYF	TGCGCCAGCAGCTTGGGCTATGTGGGAGCGGGAGGCCCTGGCGAGCAGTACTTC
TRBJ2-3	TRBV4-1	NA	NA	CASRVAPTDTQYF	TGCGCCAGCAGGGTAGCGCCCACAGATACGCAGTATTTT
TRBJ2-2	TRBV21-1	NA	NA	CASSILAGGPAGELFF	TGTGCCAGCAGCATTCTAGCGGGAGGGCCGGCCGGGGAGCTGTTTTTT
TRBJ2-5	TRBV6-1	NA	NA	CASREVRTGKPQYF	TGTGCCAGCAGGGAGGTCAGGACCGGGAAGCCCCAGTACTTC
TRBJ2-7	TRBV19	TRBD1	NA	CASSGTGGWEQYF	TGTGCCAGTTCCGGGACAGGTGGTTGGGAGCAGTACTTC
TRBJ2-1	TRBV7-9	TRBD2	NA	CASSSPLVAGNSYNEQFF	TGTGCCAGCAGCTCCCCTTTGGTAGCGGGCAACTCCTACAATGAGCAGTTCTTC
TRBJ2-2	TRBV6-1	NA	few	CASSSGTRELFF	TGTGCCAGCAGTTCCGGGACCCGGGAGCTGTTTTTT
TRBJ2-7	TRBV7-2	TRBD1	NA	CASSLAIGQEFYEQYF	TGTGCCAGCAGCTTAGCGATTGGACAGGAATTCTACGAGCAGTACTTC
TRBJ1-1	TRBV6-5	TRBD1	NA	CASSLQGMRTEAFF	TGTGCCAGCAGCTTACAGGGGATGAGGACTGAAGCTTTCTTT
TRBJ2-7	TRBV5-1	NA	once	CASSLVAGVGIPSSYEQYF	TGCGCCAGCAGCTTGGTAGCTGGGGTAGGGATCCCCTCCTCCTACGAGCAGTACTTC
TRBJ1-2	TRBV6-5	TRBD1	NA	CASSKGQGGYGYTF	TGTGCCAGCAGCAAGGGACAGGGGGGCTATGGCTACACCTTC
TRBJ1-3	TRBV5-4	NA	NA	CASSLGGARGVSENTIYF	TGTGCCAGCAGCTTGGGGGGGGCACGGGGAGTTTCAGAAAACACCATATATTTT